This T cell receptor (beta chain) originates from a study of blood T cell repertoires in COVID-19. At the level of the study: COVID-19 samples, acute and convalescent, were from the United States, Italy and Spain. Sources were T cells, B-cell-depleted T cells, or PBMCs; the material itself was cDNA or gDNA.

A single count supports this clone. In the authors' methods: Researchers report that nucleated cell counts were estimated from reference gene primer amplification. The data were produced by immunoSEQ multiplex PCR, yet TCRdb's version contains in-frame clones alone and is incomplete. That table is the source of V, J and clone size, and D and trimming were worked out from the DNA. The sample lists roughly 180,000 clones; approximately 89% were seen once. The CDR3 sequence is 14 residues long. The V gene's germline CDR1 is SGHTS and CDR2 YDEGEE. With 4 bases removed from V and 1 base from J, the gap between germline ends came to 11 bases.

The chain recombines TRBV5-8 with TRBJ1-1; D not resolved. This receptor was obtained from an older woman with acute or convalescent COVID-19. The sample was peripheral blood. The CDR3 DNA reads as TGTGCCAGCAGCCTCCTGTCAGGGAACACTGAAGCTTTCTTT. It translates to CASSLLSGNTEAFF.